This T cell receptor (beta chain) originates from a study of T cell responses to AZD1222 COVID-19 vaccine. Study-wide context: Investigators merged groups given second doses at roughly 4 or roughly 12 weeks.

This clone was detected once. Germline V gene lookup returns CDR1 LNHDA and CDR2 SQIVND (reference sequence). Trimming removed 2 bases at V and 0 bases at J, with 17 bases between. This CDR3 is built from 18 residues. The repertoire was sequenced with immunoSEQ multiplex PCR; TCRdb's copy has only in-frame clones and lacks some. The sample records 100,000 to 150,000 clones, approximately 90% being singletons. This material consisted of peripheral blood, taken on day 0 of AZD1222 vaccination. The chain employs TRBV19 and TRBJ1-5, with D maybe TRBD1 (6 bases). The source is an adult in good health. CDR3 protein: CASSIWAGRGYSNQPQHF. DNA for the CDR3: TGTGCCAGTAGTATATGGGCAGGGAGGGGGTATAGCAATCAGCCCCAGCATTTT.